A selection of T cell receptor beta chains follows, all from one sample in a study of blood T cells in healthy people across ages. TCRdb re-derived calls from the 5' RACE reads in MiXCR, one entry per CDR3 protein. The sample includes 450,000 to 700,000 distinct CDR3 sequences, 25% to 30% of them seen just once. The sample comprised blood. Receptors were obtained from a woman in her 70s in good health. CDR3s include the opening cysteine and the closing phenylalanine or tryptophan. Each record gives: V gene, clone size, J gene, D gene, CDR3 DNA, CDR3 protein. D genes are given only for firm matches. Not all rows give a size; the values are once, few, many and, for expanded clones, a class.

v_call: TRBV6-1
clone_size: NA
j_call: TRBJ1-5
d_call: TRBD1
cdr3_nt: TGTGCCAGCCGTCTAAACCGGGACAGGGTCAATCAGGCCCAGCATTTT
cdr3_aa: CASRLNRDRVNQAQHF

v_call: TRBV29-1
clone_size: few
j_call: TRBJ1-4
d_call: NA
cdr3_nt: TGCAGCGTCGGACAGATTGGGGGAAACGGTAATGAAAAACTGTTTTTT
cdr3_aa: CSVGQIGGNGNEKLFF

v_call: TRBV9
clone_size: NA
j_call: TRBJ2-7
d_call: TRBD2
cdr3_nt: TGTGCCAGCAGCGTCGCGGGAGGTGGGCCTCCCTACGAGCAGTACTTC
cdr3_aa: CASSVAGGGPPYEQYF

v_call: TRBV6-2/TRBV6-3
clone_size: few
j_call: TRBJ2-5
d_call: NA
cdr3_nt: TGTGCCAGCAGGGAGGGGCGTAGGGTAAACGGAGGACAAGAGACCCAGTACTTC
cdr3_aa: CASREGRRVNGGQETQYF

v_call: TRBV9
clone_size: few
j_call: TRBJ2-5
d_call: NA
cdr3_nt: TGTGCCAGCAGCCCCGGGACACAGTACCAAGAGACCCAGTACTTC
cdr3_aa: CASSPGTQYQETQYF

v_call: TRBV2
clone_size: NA
j_call: TRBJ1-1
d_call: TRBD1
cdr3_nt: TGTGCCAGCAGATCGGACAGGGAAGAAACTTTCTTT
cdr3_aa: CASRSDREETFF

v_call: TRBV7-2
clone_size: NA
j_call: TRBJ2-2
d_call: TRBD2
cdr3_nt: TGTGCCAGCAGCATTAGCGGGGAGCTTGGGGAGCTGTTTTTT
cdr3_aa: CASSISGELGELFF

v_call: TRBV20-1
clone_size: NA
j_call: TRBJ2-1
d_call: NA
cdr3_nt: TGCAGTGCTAGGTTGGGGACAAGCTACAATGAGCAGTTCTTC
cdr3_aa: CSARLGTSYNEQFF

v_call: TRBV7-2
clone_size: NA
j_call: TRBJ2-3
d_call: NA
cdr3_nt: TGTGCCAGCAGCACTCTAGGGACAGATACGCAGTATTTT
cdr3_aa: CASSTLGTDTQYF

v_call: TRBV4-3
clone_size: few
j_call: TRBJ2-5
d_call: TRBD1
cdr3_nt: TGCGCCAGCAGCTCACCGGGACAGGGATCTGAGACCCAGTACTTC
cdr3_aa: CASSSPGQGSETQYF

v_call: TRBV4-1
clone_size: NA
j_call: TRBJ2-5
d_call: NA
cdr3_nt: TGCGCCAGCAGCCAAGATCCATTAAAGGGTGGTAGGCAAGAGACCCAGTACTTC
cdr3_aa: CASSQDPLKGGRQETQYF

v_call: TRBV9
clone_size: NA
j_call: TRBJ2-3
d_call: NA
cdr3_nt: TGTGCCAGCAGCGAGGACCAATCCACAGATACGCAGTATTTT
cdr3_aa: CASSEDQSTDTQYF

v_call: TRBV29-1
clone_size: NA
j_call: TRBJ1-1
d_call: NA
cdr3_nt: TGCAGCGTTGAAGACAGGGTCAGGGGGAACACTGAAGCTTTCTTT
cdr3_aa: CSVEDRVRGNTEAFF

v_call: TRBV6-6
clone_size: NA
j_call: TRBJ1-2
d_call: NA
cdr3_nt: TGTGCCAGCAGGTCCGAGGGGCAGAACTATGGCTACACCTTC
cdr3_aa: CASRSEGQNYGYTF

v_call: TRBV7-2
clone_size: few
j_call: TRBJ2-5
d_call: TRBD2
cdr3_nt: TGTGCCAGCCGCTTACAAAGCGGGGGAGGAGAGACCCAGTACTTC
cdr3_aa: CASRLQSGGGETQYF

v_call: TRBV6-5
clone_size: NA
j_call: TRBJ1-1
d_call: NA
cdr3_nt: TGTGCCAGCAGTTACGACGCCAGGGGGAACACTGAAGCTTTCTTT
cdr3_aa: CASSYDARGNTEAFF

v_call: TRBV5-4
clone_size: NA
j_call: TRBJ2-1
d_call: TRBD2
cdr3_nt: TGTGCCAGCAGCAACGCGGGGGGCGCCGATATCAATGAGCAGTTCTTC
cdr3_aa: CASSNAGGADINEQFF

v_call: TRBV5-1
clone_size: few
j_call: TRBJ2-5
d_call: NA
cdr3_nt: TGCGCCAGCAGCTTGGGGACACCTAACCAAGGGACCCAGTACTTC
cdr3_aa: CASSLGTPNQGTQYF

v_call: TRBV5-1
clone_size: many
j_call: TRBJ1-1
d_call: TRBD1
cdr3_nt: TGCGCCAGCAGCCCGGGGGACAGGACTGAAGCTTTCTTT
cdr3_aa: CASSPGDRTEAFF

v_call: TRBV3-1
clone_size: few
j_call: TRBJ2-1
d_call: NA
cdr3_nt: TGTGCCAGCAGCCCCTTATTGAGTCCTCGAAATGAGCAGTTCTTC
cdr3_aa: CASSPLLSPRNEQFF

v_call: TRBV10-3
clone_size: NA
j_call: TRBJ1-1
d_call: TRBD1
cdr3_nt: TGTGCCGTCAGGGACAGTTCGGCTCAAGCTTTCTTT
cdr3_aa: CAVRDSSAQAFF

v_call: TRBV20-1
clone_size: few
j_call: TRBJ2-7
d_call: TRBD2
cdr3_nt: TGCAGTGCCCCCCGGGGGGGTACCCACGAGCAGTACTTC
cdr3_aa: CSAPRGGTHEQYF

v_call: TRBV5-1
clone_size: few
j_call: TRBJ2-1
d_call: NA
cdr3_nt: TGCGCCAGCAGCTTGGTTGACTACAATGGGCAGTTCTTC
cdr3_aa: CASSLVDYNGQFF

v_call: TRBV7-9
clone_size: NA
j_call: TRBJ1-1
d_call: NA
cdr3_nt: TGTGCCAGCAGCACAGACGACGGCTACACTGAAGCTTTCTTT
cdr3_aa: CASSTDDGYTEAFF

v_call: TRBV29-1
clone_size: NA
j_call: TRBJ1-2
d_call: NA
cdr3_nt: TGCAGCGTTTTAACCTATGGCTACACCTTC
cdr3_aa: CSVLTYGYTF

v_call: TRBV12-3/TRBV12-4
clone_size: few
j_call: TRBJ1-5
d_call: TRBD1
cdr3_nt: TGTGCCAGCAGACTGGGACAGGGGGTGAATCAGCCCCAGCATTTT
cdr3_aa: CASRLGQGVNQPQHF

v_call: TRBV20-1
clone_size: NA
j_call: TRBJ1-1
d_call: NA
cdr3_nt: TGCAAGGCTATGAACACTGAAGCTTTCTTT
cdr3_aa: CKAMNTEAFF

v_call: TRBV9
clone_size: NA
j_call: TRBJ2-5
d_call: TRBD2
cdr3_nt: TGTGCCAGCAGCCCTAGCGGGGGGTTAACTTCGTTGGAGACCCAGTACTTC
cdr3_aa: CASSPSGGLTSLETQYF

v_call: TRBV12-3/TRBV12-4
clone_size: few
j_call: TRBJ2-5
d_call: NA
cdr3_nt: TGTGCCGCGGGGCAAAGGGGAGAGACCCAGTACTTC
cdr3_aa: CAAGQRGETQYF

v_call: TRBV5-5
clone_size: NA
j_call: TRBJ2-5
d_call: NA
cdr3_nt: TGTGCCAGCAGCTTCCAAATCCCTCTTCGCAAGCAGTACTTC
cdr3_aa: CASSFQIPLRKQYF

v_call: TRBV11-3
clone_size: few
j_call: TRBJ1-3
d_call: NA
cdr3_nt: TGTGCCAGCAGCTTCTCCGGGTTAGGAAACACCGTATATTTT
cdr3_aa: CASSFSGLGNTVYF

v_call: TRBV29-1
clone_size: NA
j_call: TRBJ2-7
d_call: NA
cdr3_nt: TGCAGCGTTTTTTATCAGGGGAGCGCCTACGAGCAGTACTTC
cdr3_aa: CSVFYQGSAYEQYF

v_call: TRBV20-1
clone_size: few
j_call: TRBJ1-3
d_call: TRBD1
cdr3_nt: TGCAGTGCTAAATGGACAGGGAACGAAAACTACTCTGGAAACACCATATATTTT
cdr3_aa: CSAKWTGNENYSGNTIYF

v_call: TRBV20-1
clone_size: NA
j_call: TRBJ2-7
d_call: TRBD1
cdr3_nt: TGCAGTGCTAGGGGGGACAGAGCCTACGAGCAGTACTTC
cdr3_aa: CSARGDRAYEQYF

v_call: TRBV7-3
clone_size: few
j_call: TRBJ2-7
d_call: NA
cdr3_nt: TGTGCCAGCAGCATAAGTGGTACCGCCGAGCAGTACTTC
cdr3_aa: CASSISGTAEQYF

v_call: TRBV4-1
clone_size: few
j_call: TRBJ2-1
d_call: NA
cdr3_nt: TGCGCCAGCAGCCAAGAAGGGGGGGGAATACCCTACAATGAGCAGTTCTTC
cdr3_aa: CASSQEGGGIPYNEQFF

v_call: TRBV12-3/TRBV12-4
clone_size: few
j_call: TRBJ2-2
d_call: NA
cdr3_nt: TGTGCCAGCAGACCCGGGACCACGAACACCGGGGAGCTGTTTTTT
cdr3_aa: CASRPGTTNTGELFF

v_call: TRBV20-1
clone_size: few
j_call: TRBJ2-1
d_call: NA
cdr3_nt: TGCAGTGCTAACGGGGGCGCGAATATCAATGAGCAGTTCTTC
cdr3_aa: CSANGGANINEQFF

v_call: TRBV7-2
clone_size: few
j_call: TRBJ2-3
d_call: TRBD2
cdr3_nt: TGTGCCAGCAGCTTAGTTAGCGGGGGGGCTTATGATACGCAGTATTTT
cdr3_aa: CASSLVSGGAYDTQYF

v_call: TRBV7-2
clone_size: NA
j_call: TRBJ2-3
d_call: TRBD2
cdr3_nt: TGTGCCAGCAGCTTAGTGAGGGTTAGCGGGGGCGGAGATACGCAGTATTTT
cdr3_aa: CASSLVRVSGGGDTQYF

v_call: TRBV20-1
clone_size: NA
j_call: TRBJ2-1
d_call: TRBD1
cdr3_nt: TGCAGTGCTGTCCGGGACAGGGCCAATGAGCAGTTCTTC
cdr3_aa: CSAVRDRANEQFF

v_call: TRBV18
clone_size: NA
j_call: TRBJ2-7
d_call: NA
cdr3_nt: TGTGCCAGCTCACCCACAGGGTCTGGCTACGAGCAGTACTTC
cdr3_aa: CASSPTGSGYEQYF

v_call: TRBV5-6
clone_size: NA
j_call: TRBJ1-2
d_call: NA
cdr3_nt: TGTGCTACCCTCGACAGGTTGGGAATTTATGGCTACACCTTC
cdr3_aa: CATLDRLGIYGYTF

v_call: TRBV20-1
clone_size: few
j_call: TRBJ2-1
d_call: NA
cdr3_nt: TGCAGTGCTAGGGGGCAGGTCAATGAGCAGTTCTTC
cdr3_aa: CSARGQVNEQFF

v_call: TRBV7-2
clone_size: few
j_call: TRBJ1-3
d_call: NA
cdr3_nt: TGTGCCAGCAGCGCAAGCGCAGGGGCAAGATCTGGAAACACCATATATTTT
cdr3_aa: CASSASAGARSGNTIYF

v_call: TRBV7-8
clone_size: NA
j_call: TRBJ2-2
d_call: NA
cdr3_nt: TGCGCCAGCAGCTTAGATGTAAACAGACAAATCACCGGGGAGCTGTTTTTT
cdr3_aa: CASSLDVNRQITGELFF

v_call: TRBV19
clone_size: few
j_call: TRBJ1-1
d_call: TRBD1
cdr3_nt: TGTGCCAGCATCCGGGACAGGGGTTTTACTGAAGCTTTCTTT
cdr3_aa: CASIRDRGFTEAFF

v_call: TRBV20-1
clone_size: NA
j_call: TRBJ1-2
d_call: NA
cdr3_nt: TGCAGTGCTAGAGATCTTGAGGATAGAGGGAACTATGGCTACACCTTC
cdr3_aa: CSARDLEDRGNYGYTF

v_call: TRBV3-1
clone_size: few
j_call: TRBJ2-1
d_call: TRBD2
cdr3_nt: TGTGCCAGCAGCCTCCGGACTAGCGGGTACAATGAGCAGTTCTTC
cdr3_aa: CASSLRTSGYNEQFF

v_call: TRBV5-1
clone_size: NA
j_call: TRBJ2-1
d_call: TRBD1
cdr3_nt: TGCGCCAGCAGCCAGACAGGGGAGTCCTACAATGAGCAGTTCTTC
cdr3_aa: CASSQTGESYNEQFF

v_call: TRBV7-9
clone_size: NA
j_call: TRBJ1-2
d_call: NA
cdr3_nt: TGTGCCAGCAGCTTGGGCCATGGCTACACCTTC
cdr3_aa: CASSLGHGYTF

v_call: TRBV12-3/TRBV12-4
clone_size: NA
j_call: TRBJ2-1
d_call: NA
cdr3_nt: TGTGCCAGCAGTACGCTTGGGGGTACCTACAATGAGCAGTTCTTC
cdr3_aa: CASSTLGGTYNEQFF

v_call: TRBV12-5
clone_size: few
j_call: TRBJ1-5
d_call: NA
cdr3_nt: TGTGCTAGTGGTTCTCAGGGTAACAATCAGCCCCAGCATTTT
cdr3_aa: CASGSQGNNQPQHF

v_call: TRBV4-3
clone_size: few
j_call: TRBJ2-7
d_call: NA
cdr3_nt: TGCGCCGGCAGCCAAGAAGACCTCTACGAGCAGTACTTC
cdr3_aa: CAGSQEDLYEQYF

v_call: TRBV4-3
clone_size: many
j_call: TRBJ2-1
d_call: TRBD2
cdr3_nt: TGCGCCAGCAGCCTCGGTGTTAGCGGGACCCTCGGGAAGTTCTTC
cdr3_aa: CASSLGVSGTLGKFF